This TCR beta chain comes out of a study of CD8+CD57+ T cells in acquired aplastic anemia. CDR3 and TCR beta VDJ profiling relied on a genomic DNA template. One entry per CDR3 protein results from TCRdb running MiXCR on the reads. The data contain about 180,000 distinct CDR3 sequences, under 50% of them seen just once; the ten biggest clones take up about 1.8%. Patients who underwent sequencing had shown CD8+CD57+ cell expansion by flow cytometry. Looked up from germline, CDR1 is SGHNT and CDR2 is YYREEE (reference sequence). V trimming: 6 bases; J trimming: 2 bases; junction bases outside the gene matches: 9. There are 16 residues in the CDR3.

The TCR originated in a human donor with aplastic anemia. The sample taken for sequencing was sorted CD4+, CD8+, or CD8+CD57+ T cells (not recorded which) from PBMCs. The rearrangement joins TRBV5-4 to TRBJ2-5, with 11 bases fitting TRBD2. CDR3 nucleotide sequence: TGTGCCAGCAACCGGGGACTAGCGGAGCCTCAAGAGACCCAGTACTTC. Translating gives CASNRGLAEPQETQYF. Drawing the rest from reference TRBV5-4 and TRBJ2-5, the complete variable domain is ETGVTQSPTHLIKTRGQQVTLRCSSQSGHNTVSWYQQALGQGPQFIFQYYREEENGRGNFPPRFSGLQFPNYSSELNVNALELDDSALYLCASNRGLAEPQETQYFGPGTRLLVL.